The rows below give T cell receptor beta chains drawn from one sample of a study of blood T cell repertoires in COVID-19. Some clones are missing from TCRdb's copy, which holds only in-frame ones; the method was immunoSEQ multiplex PCR. In the table there are 90,000 to 110,000 clones, around 90% of which are singletons. The sample comprised peripheral blood. The receptors stem from a human donor in a cohort sampled during active COVID-19. The CDR3 runs from the conserved cysteine through the conserved F or W. D genes are given only for firm matches. Clone size is given for some rows only: seen once, a few or many times, or a class if the clone is expanded.

V,D,J,size,CDR3,DNA
TRBV12-5,-,TRBJ2-3,-,CASGLAVGGATDTQYF,TGTGCTAGTGGTTTGGCCGTGGGGGGGGCGACAGATACGCAGTATTTT
TRBV24-1,TRBD1,TRBJ1-2,-,CATRGQVGGYTF,TGTGCCACCAGGGGACAGGTCGGTGGCTACACCTTC
TRBV6-5,TRBD1,TRBJ1-2,-,CASSRDRGLGGYTF,TGTGCCAGCAGTCGGGACAGGGGGCTGGGTGGCTACACCTTC
TRBV7-9,-,TRBJ1-5,few,CASSFGGTNQPQHF,TGTGCCAGCAGCTTCGGGGGGACCAATCAGCCCCAGCATTTT
TRBV29-1,-,TRBJ2-1,-,CSGRWGVLNNEQFF,TGCAGCGGCCGGTGGGGGGTTCTCAACAATGAGCAGTTCTTC
TRBV5-1,-,TRBJ1-6,-,CASSGRANYNSPLHF,TGCGCCAGCAGCGGCAGGGCTAACTATAATTCACCCCTCCACTTT
TRBV18,TRBD1,TRBJ2-6,-,CASSPLDRTNVLTF,TGTGCCAGCTCACCATTGGACAGGACCAACGTCCTGACTTTC
TRBV20-1,TRBD2,TRBJ2-7,-,CSASGGRFYEQYF,TGCAGTGCTAGTGGCGGGAGGTTCTACGAGCAGTACTTC
TRBV9,TRBD2,TRBJ2-3,-,CASSVGLAGVDTQYF,TGTGCCAGCAGCGTAGGGCTAGCGGGAGTGGATACGCAGTATTTT
TRBV19,TRBD1,TRBJ1-1,-,CASRRGQGQVAEAFF,TGTGCCAGTAGGAGAGGACAGGGCCAGGTAGCGGAAGCTTTCTTT
TRBV11-2,-,TRBJ2-1,-,CASSLDPPGVLYNEQFF,TGTGCCAGCAGCTTAGATCCTCCGGGGGTGCTGTACAATGAGCAGTTCTTC
TRBV7-2,-,TRBJ1-5,-,CASSFIGQPQHF,TGTGCCAGCAGCTTTATCGGTCAGCCCCAGCATTTT
TRBV5-1,-,TRBJ2-3,-,CASSRPRERKTDTQYF,TGCGCCAGCAGCAGGCCCCGGGAAAGGAAAACAGATACGCAGTATTTT
TRBV10-3,-,TRBJ2-7,-,CAIGGRVGGLEQYF,TGTGCCATCGGGGGGAGAGTAGGCGGTTTAGAGCAGTACTTC
TRBV2,TRBD2,TRBJ2-1,-,CASRPSGGAFEQFF,TGTGCCAGCAGGCCTAGCGGGGGGGCCTTTGAGCAGTTCTTC
TRBV2,TRBD1,TRBJ1-1,-,CASSGTGGAEAFF,TGTGCCAGCAGTGGGACAGGCGGAGCCGAAGCTTTCTTT
TRBV3-1/TRBV3-2,TRBD1,TRBJ2-5,once,CASSQEATGFRETQYF,TGTGCCAGCAGCCAAGAGGCGACAGGGTTTCGGGAGACCCAGTACTTC
TRBV28,-,TRBJ2-7,-,CASSHGGELLEQYF,TGTGCCAGCAGCCACGGGGGAGAGCTCCTCGAGCAGTACTTC
TRBV5-6,-,TRBJ1-2,once,CASSFMSTAGATLNYGYTF,TGTGCCAGCAGCTTTATGAGTACGGCAGGCGCCACTCTAAACTATGGCTACACCTTC
TRBV19,-,TRBJ1-2,-,CASSIHRRQDLYGYTF,TGTGCCAGTAGTATCCACCGCAGACAGGATCTCTATGGCTACACCTTC
TRBV6-6,TRBD2,TRBJ2-1,-,CASSHLGGGRLYNEQFF,TGTGCCAGCAGTCACCTCGGGGGCGGGAGGCTTTACAATGAGCAGTTCTTC
TRBV19,TRBD1,TRBJ1-5,-,CASRQGTGGGNQPQHF,TGTGCCAGTAGGCAGGGTACAGGGGGTGGGAATCAGCCCCAGCATTTT
TRBV7-9,TRBD1,TRBJ2-2,-,CAIITGTGIKGGELFF,TGTGCCATCATAACCGGGACAGGGATAAAGGGCGGGGAGCTGTTTTTT
TRBV19,TRBD1,TRBJ1-1,-,CASSQGATGEAFF,TGTGCCAGTTCGCAGGGGGCGACCGGGGAAGCTTTCTTT
TRBV4-2,TRBD2,TRBJ2-1,-,CASSHDGGSSYNEQFF,TGTGCCAGCAGCCATGACGGGGGGAGCTCCTACAATGAGCAGTTCTTC
TRBV28,-,TRBJ2-1,once,CASTASLTYGEQFF,TGTGCCAGCACCGCCTCCCTCACTTACGGTGAGCAGTTCTTC
TRBV11-1,-,TRBJ2-5,once,CASSLVAGVPVATQYF,TGTGCCAGCAGCTTAGTGGCCGGGGTTCCGGTTGCGACCCAGTACTTC
TRBV19,-,TRBJ2-7,-,CASSIAIRGDEQYF,TGTGCCAGTAGTATAGCCATCCGGGGAGACGAGCAGTACTTC
TRBV5-4,TRBD2,TRBJ2-6,-,CATPIAGANSGANVLTF,TGTGCCACCCCTATAGCGGGAGCGAACTCTGGGGCCAACGTCCTGACTTTC
TRBV5-1,-,TRBJ2-7,-,CASSSSQGNEQYF,TGCGCCAGCAGCTCGTCACAGGGTAATGAGCAGTACTTC
TRBV7-9,TRBD1,TRBJ2-7,-,CASSSYRDRALRSSYEQYF,TGTGCCAGCAGCTCGTACCGGGACAGGGCACTAAGGAGCTCCTACGAGCAGTACTTC
TRBV12-3/TRBV12-4,TRBD1,TRBJ2-7,-,CASSFLTGVEQYF,TGTGCCAGCAGTTTCCTTACAGGGGTCGAGCAGTACTTC
TRBV14,TRBD2,TRBJ2-3,once,CASSRPAGVTDTQYF,TGTGCCAGCAGCCGCCCGGCGGGGGTCACAGATACGCAGTATTTT
TRBV18,-,TRBJ1-2,-,CASSTPPSNYGYTF,TGTGCCAGCTCTACACCCCCTTCAAACTATGGCTACACCTTC
TRBV19,-,TRBJ1-2,once,CASSILNYGYTF,TGTGCCAGTAGTATTTTAAACTATGGCTACACCTTC
TRBV5-4,TRBD1,TRBJ1-1,-,CASSPPTGANTEAFF,TGTGCCAGCAGCCCACCGACAGGGGCAAACACTGAAGCTTTCTTT
TRBV28,-,TRBJ2-1,-,CASGPSRGDYNEQFF,TGTGCCAGCGGGCCCTCACGGGGTGACTACAATGAGCAGTTCTTC
TRBV19,-,TRBJ2-2,few,CASRNPTVPGELFF,TGTGCCAGTAGAAATCCGACAGTCCCCGGGGAGCTGTTTTTT
TRBV2,TRBD1,TRBJ2-1,-,CASDGDRGNGEQFF,TGTGCCAGCGACGGGGACAGGGGGAATGGTGAGCAGTTCTTC
TRBV4-1,-,TRBJ1-2,-,CASSQDRVLTGYTF,TGCGCCAGCAGCCAAGACAGGGTACTTACCGGCTACACCTTC
TRBV5-1,-,TRBJ2-1,-,CASSLVGRAANEQFF,TGCGCCAGCAGCTTGGTGGGCAGGGCAGCAAATGAGCAGTTCTTC
TRBV2,-,TRBJ1-2,-,CASGHTTAREGYTF,TGTGCCAGCGGGCATACGACCGCCCGGGAGGGCTACACCTTC
TRBV18,TRBD1,TRBJ1-1,once,CASSPRGPVGATEAFF,TGTGCCAGCTCACCCAGGGGGCCTGTCGGGGCCACTGAAGCTTTCTTT
TRBV5-8,-,TRBJ1-1,-,CASSPWTDKAFF,TGTGCCAGCAGCCCATGGACAGACAAAGCTTTCTTT
TRBV7-2,-,TRBJ1-5,-,CASSQGTVRQPQHF,TGTGCCAGCAGCCAGGGTACCGTTAGACAGCCCCAGCATTTT
TRBV14,-,TRBJ2-5,-,CASSQPRTGPLETQYF,TGTGCCAGCAGCCAACCTCGGACTGGCCCTCTGGAGACCCAGTACTTC
TRBV9,-,TRBJ2-3,-,CASSVVSPEARQYF,TGTGCCAGCAGCGTAGTGAGTCCGGAGGCCCGGCAGTATTTT
TRBV7-2,-,TRBJ1-1,-,CASSTSGRPAFF,TGTGCCAGCAGCACATCAGGCCGGCCTGCTTTCTTT
TRBV6-5,TRBD1,TRBJ1-2,-,CASSKAFRGPYGYTF,TGTGCCAGCAGCAAGGCCTTCAGGGGGCCCTATGGCTACACCTTC
TRBV2,TRBD1,TRBJ2-3,-,CASSRDRGTDTQYF,TGTGCCAGCAGTCGGGACAGGGGCACAGATACGCAGTATTTT
TRBV5-1,TRBD2,TRBJ2-3,-,CASSSGGGAPGTDTQYF,TGCGCCAGCAGCTCTGGCGGGGGGGCCCCGGGCACAGATACGCAGTATTTT
TRBV7-2,-,TRBJ2-2,-,CASSLKRAGELFF,TGTGCCAGCAGCTTGAAGAGAGCCGGGGAGCTGTTTTTT
TRBV4-3,TRBD2,TRBJ2-1,-,CASSPEGSGRGVQFF,TGCGCCAGCAGCCCCGAGGGTAGCGGGAGGGGGGTGCAGTTCTTC
TRBV6-5,-,TRBJ1-1,-,CASPLLGYTEAFF,TGTGCCAGTCCCCTCCTAGGTTACACTGAAGCTTTCTTT
TRBV25-1,TRBD2,TRBJ2-7,-,CASSEMGRGLAHYEQYF,TGTGCCAGCAGTGAAATGGGCAGAGGACTAGCGCACTACGAGCAGTACTTC